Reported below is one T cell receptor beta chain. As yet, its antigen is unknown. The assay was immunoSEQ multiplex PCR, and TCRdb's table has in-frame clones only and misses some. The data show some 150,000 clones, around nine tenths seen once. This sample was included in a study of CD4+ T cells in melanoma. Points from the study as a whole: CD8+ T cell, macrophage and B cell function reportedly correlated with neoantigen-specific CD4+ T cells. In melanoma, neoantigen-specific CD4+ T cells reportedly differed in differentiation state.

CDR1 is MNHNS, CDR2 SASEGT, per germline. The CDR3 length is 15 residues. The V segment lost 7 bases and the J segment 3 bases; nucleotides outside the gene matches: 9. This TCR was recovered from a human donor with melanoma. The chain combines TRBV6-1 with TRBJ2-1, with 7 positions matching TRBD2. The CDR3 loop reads CASKGRVAGYNEQFF. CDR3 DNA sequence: TGTGCCAGCAAAGGGAGAGTAGCGGGCTACAATGAGCAGTTCTTC.